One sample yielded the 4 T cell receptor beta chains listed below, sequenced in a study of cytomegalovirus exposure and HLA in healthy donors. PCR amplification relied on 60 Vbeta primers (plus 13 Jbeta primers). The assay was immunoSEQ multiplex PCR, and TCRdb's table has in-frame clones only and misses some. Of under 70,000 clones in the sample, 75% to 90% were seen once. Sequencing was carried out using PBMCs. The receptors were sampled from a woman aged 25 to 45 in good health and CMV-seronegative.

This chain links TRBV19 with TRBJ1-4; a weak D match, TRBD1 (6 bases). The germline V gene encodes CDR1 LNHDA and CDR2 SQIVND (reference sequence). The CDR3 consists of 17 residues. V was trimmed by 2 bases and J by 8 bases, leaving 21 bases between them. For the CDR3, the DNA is TGTGCCAGTAGTATACGTTTTTGGGGACAAGCGTTGGAAAAACTGTTTTTT. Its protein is CASSIRFWGQALEKLFF.

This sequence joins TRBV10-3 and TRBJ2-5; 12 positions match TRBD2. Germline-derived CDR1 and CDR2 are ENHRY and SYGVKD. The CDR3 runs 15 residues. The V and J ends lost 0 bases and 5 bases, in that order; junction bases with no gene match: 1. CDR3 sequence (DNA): TGTGCCATCAGTGAGTCTCTAGCGGGAGGGGAGACCCAGTACTTC. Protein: CAISESLAGGETQYF.

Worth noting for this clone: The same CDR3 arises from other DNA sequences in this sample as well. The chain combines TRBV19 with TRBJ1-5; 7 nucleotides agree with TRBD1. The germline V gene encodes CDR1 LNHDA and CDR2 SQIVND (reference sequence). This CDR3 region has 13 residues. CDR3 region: CATRQGGPQPQHF. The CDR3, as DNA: TGTGCTACCCGACAGGGAGGACCTCAGCCCCAGCATTTT. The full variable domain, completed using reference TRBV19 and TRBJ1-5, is DGGITQSPKYLFRKEGQNVTLSCEQNLNHDAMYWYRQDPGQGLRLIYYSQIVNDFQKGDIAEGYSVSREKKESFPLTVTSAQKNPTAFYLCATRQGGPQPQHFGDGTRLSIL.

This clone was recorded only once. The CDR3 DNA is TGTGCCAGCAGCCCCGGCCCGGATACAGGGAACTATGGCTACACCTTC. It translates to CASSPGPDTGNYGYTF. V is TRBV5-4 and J is TRBJ1-2; D possibly corresponds to TRBD1 (6 bases). V was clipped by 4 bases and J by 2 bases, with 18 bases between them. CDR3 length: 16 amino acids. Germline CDR1 reads SGHNT; CDR2 reads YYREEE (reference sequence).